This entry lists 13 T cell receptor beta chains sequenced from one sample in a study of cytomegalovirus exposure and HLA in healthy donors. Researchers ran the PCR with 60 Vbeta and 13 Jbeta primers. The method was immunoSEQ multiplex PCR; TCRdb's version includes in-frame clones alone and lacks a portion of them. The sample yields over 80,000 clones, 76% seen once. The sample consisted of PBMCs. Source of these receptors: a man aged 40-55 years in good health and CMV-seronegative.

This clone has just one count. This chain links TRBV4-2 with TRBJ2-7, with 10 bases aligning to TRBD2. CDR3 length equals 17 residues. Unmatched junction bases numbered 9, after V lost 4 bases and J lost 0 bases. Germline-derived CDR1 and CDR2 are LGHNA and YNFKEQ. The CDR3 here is CASSPRTSGTLSYEQYF. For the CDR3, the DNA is TGTGCCAGCAGCCCTCGGACTAGCGGTACTCTCTCCTACGAGCAGTACTTC.

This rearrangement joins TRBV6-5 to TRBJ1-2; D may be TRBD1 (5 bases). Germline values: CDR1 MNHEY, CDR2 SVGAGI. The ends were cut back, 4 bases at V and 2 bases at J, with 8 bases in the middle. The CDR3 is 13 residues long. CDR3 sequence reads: CASSFQGNYGYTF. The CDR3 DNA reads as TGTGCCAGCAGTTTCCAGGGCAACTATGGCTACACCTTC.

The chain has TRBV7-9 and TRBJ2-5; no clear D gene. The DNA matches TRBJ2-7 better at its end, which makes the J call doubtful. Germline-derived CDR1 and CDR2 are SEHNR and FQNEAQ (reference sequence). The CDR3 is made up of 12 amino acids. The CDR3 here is CASSFSNYEQYF. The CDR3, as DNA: TGTGCCAGCAGCTTTAGTAACTACGAGCAGTACTTC.

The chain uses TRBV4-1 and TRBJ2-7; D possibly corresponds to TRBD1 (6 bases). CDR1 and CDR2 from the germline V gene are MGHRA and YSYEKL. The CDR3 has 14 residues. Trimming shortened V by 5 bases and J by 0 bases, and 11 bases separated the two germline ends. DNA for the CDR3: TGCGCCAGCAGCTTTCGGACAGACTCCTACGAGCAGTACTTC. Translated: CASSFRTDSYEQYF.

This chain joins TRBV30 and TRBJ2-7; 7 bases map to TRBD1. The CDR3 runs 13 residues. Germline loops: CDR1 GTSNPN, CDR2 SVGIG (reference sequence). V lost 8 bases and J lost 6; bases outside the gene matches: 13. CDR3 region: CAGRTGGGGEQYF. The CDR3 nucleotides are TGTGCCGGACGGACAGGAGGCGGCGGCGAGCAGTACTTC.

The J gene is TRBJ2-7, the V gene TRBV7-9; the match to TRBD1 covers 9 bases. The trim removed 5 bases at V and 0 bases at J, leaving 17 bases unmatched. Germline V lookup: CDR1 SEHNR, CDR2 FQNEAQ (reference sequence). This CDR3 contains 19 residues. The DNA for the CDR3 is TGTGCCAGCAGCACTCTCCGGGACAGGGTGCTGAATCGCTCCTACGAGCAGTACTTC. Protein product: CASSTLRDRVLNRSYEQYF.

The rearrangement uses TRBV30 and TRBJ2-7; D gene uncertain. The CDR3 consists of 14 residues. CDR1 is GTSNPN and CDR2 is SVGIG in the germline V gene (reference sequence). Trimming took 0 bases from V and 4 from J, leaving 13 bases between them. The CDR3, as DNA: TGTGCCTGGAGTGTAAAACAGTTTGTATACGAGCAGTACTTC. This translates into CAWSVKQFVYEQYF.

The CDR3 bases are TGTGCCAGCAGCTTCAAGGCGGAGATTCAAGAGACCCAGTACTTC. Translating gives CASSFKAEIQETQYF. This sequence joins TRBV5-8 and TRBJ2-5; D gene unclear. V lost 2 bases, J lost 2 bases, and 13 bases lay in between. The germline CDR1 and CDR2 sequences are SGHTS and YDEGEE. The CDR3 covers 15 residues.

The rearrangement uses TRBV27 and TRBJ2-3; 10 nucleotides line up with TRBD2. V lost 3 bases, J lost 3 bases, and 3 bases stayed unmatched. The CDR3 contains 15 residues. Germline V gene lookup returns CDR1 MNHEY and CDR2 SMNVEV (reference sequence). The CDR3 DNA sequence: TGTGCCAGCAGTTTTCTAGCGGGGGTGACAGATACGCAGTATTTT. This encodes CASSFLAGVTDTQYF.

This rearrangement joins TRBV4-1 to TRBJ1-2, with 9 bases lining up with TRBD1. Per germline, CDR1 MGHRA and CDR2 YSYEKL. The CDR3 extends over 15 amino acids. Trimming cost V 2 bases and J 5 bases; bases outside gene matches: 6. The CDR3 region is CASSQTPGQGYGYTF. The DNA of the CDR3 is TGCGCCAGCAGCCAAACGCCGGGACAGGGTTATGGCTACACCTTC.

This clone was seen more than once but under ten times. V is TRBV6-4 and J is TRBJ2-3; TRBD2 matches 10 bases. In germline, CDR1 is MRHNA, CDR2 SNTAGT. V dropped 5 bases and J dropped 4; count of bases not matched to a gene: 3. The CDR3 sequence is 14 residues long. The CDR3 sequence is CASSLAGEADTQYF. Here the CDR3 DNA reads TGTGCCAGCAGTCTAGCGGGGGAGGCAGATACGCAGTATTTT.

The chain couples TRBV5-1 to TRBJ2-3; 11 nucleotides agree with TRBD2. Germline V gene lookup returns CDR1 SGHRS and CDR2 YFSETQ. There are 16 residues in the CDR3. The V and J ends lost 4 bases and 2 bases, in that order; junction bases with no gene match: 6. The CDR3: CASSAGLAGATDTQYF. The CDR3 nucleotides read TGCGCCAGCAGCGCAGGACTAGCGGGTGCCACAGATACGCAGTATTTT.

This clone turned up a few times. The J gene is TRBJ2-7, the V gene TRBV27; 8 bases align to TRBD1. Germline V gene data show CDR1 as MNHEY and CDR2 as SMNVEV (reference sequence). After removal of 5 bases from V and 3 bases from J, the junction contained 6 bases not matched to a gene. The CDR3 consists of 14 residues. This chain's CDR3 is CASSAWGQVYEQYF. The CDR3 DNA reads TGTGCCAGCAGTGCGTGGGGACAGGTCTACGAGCAGTACTTC.